Below are 3 T cell receptor beta chains sequenced from a single sample in a study of T cells in Graves' hyperthyroidism and ophthalmopathy. Using RNA transcripts as the source, TCR beta CDR3 regions were amplified. HTBI primers drove first-round RT-PCR of the TCR CDR3. TCRdb analysed the multiplex PCR reads with MiXCR anew, one entry per CDR3 protein. This table holds 530,000 or so distinct CDR3 sequences, 46% found once. Source material: peripheral blood or thyroid tissue (not recorded which). The receptors come from a woman under 30 with Graves' hyperthyroidism.

CDR3 loop: CASRDGGTGNQPQHF. The CDR3 DNA is TGTGCCAGCAGAGACGGCGGGACAGGCAATCAGCCCCAGCATTTT. The genes are TRBV9 and TRBJ1-5; 7 nucleotides match TRBD1. The length of the CDR3 is 15 residues. Germline V lookup: CDR1 SGDLS, CDR2 YYNGEE. V lost 5 bases to trimming and J lost 2 bases; unmatched junction nucleotides: 7.

This clonotype was counted ten times or more. The rearrangement uses TRBV14 and TRBJ1-2; the D is unclear. The CDR3 covers 15 residues. The ends were cut back, 4 bases at V and 6 bases at J, with 18 bases in the middle. The germline V gene encodes CDR1 SGHDN and CDR2 FVKESK. Here the CDR3 reads CASSRGPVSSHGYTF. The CDR3 DNA reads TGTGCCAGCAGCCGAGGCCCCGTTAGTTCCCATGGCTACACCTTC.

This clonotype was seen at least ten times. The chain recombines TRBV2 with TRBJ2-5; D not certain. Germline-derived CDR1 and CDR2 are SNHLY and FYNNEI. Between the trimmed V and J ends, which lost 4 bases and 2 bases, there was a span of 14 bases. The length of the CDR3 is 15 residues. For the CDR3, the DNA is TGTGCCAGCAGTGGTGTTTGGCTAAAACAAGAGACCCAGTACTTC. Its protein is CASSGVWLKQETQYF.